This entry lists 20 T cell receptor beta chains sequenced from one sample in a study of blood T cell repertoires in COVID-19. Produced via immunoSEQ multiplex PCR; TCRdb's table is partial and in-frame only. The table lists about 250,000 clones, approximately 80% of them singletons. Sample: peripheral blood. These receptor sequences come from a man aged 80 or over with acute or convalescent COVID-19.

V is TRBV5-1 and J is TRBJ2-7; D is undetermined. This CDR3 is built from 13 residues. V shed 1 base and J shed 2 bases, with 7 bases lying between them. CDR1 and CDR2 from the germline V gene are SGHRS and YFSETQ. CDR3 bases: TGCGCCAGCAGCTTGAGGCAGGCCTACGAGCAGTACTTC. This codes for CASSLRQAYEQYF.

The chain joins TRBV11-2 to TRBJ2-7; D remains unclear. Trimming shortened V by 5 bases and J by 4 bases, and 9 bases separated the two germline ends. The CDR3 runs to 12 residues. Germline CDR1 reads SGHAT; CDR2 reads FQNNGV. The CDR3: CASSPVKYEQYF. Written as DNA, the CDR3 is TGTGCCAGCAGCCCCGTTAAATACGAGCAGTACTTC.

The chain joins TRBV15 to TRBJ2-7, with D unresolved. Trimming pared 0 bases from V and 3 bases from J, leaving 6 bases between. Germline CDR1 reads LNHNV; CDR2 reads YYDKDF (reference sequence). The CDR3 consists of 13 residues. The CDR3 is CATSREKRYEQYF. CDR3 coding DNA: TGTGCCACCAGCAGAGAAAAGCGCTACGAGCAGTACTTC.

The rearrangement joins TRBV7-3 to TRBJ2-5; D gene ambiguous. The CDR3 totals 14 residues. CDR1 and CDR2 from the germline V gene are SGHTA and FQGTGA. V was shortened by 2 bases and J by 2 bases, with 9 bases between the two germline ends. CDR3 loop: CASSLGGAQETQYF. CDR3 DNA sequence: TGTGCCAGCAGCTTAGGCGGAGCTCAAGAGACCCAGTACTTC.

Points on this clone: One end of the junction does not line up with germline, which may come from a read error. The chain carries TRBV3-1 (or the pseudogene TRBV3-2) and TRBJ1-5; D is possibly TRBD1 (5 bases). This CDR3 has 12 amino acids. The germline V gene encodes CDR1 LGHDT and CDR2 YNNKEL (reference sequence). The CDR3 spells CASSQVSGPRHF. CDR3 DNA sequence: TGTGCCAGCAGCCAAGTGTCAGGGCCCCGGCATTTT.

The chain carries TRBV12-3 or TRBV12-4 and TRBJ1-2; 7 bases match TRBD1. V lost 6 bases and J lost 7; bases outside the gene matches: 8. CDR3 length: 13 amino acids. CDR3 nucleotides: TGTGCCAGCAGCCACCGGGACAGCAGTGGCTACACCTTC. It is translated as CASSHRDSSGYTF.

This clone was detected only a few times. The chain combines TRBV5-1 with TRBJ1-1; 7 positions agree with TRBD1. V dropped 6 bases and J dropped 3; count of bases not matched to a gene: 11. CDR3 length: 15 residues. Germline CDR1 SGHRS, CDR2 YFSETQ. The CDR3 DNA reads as TGCGCCAGCACCCGCCCCCAGGGGGGAGACACTGAAGCTTTCTTT. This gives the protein CASTRPQGGDTEAFF.

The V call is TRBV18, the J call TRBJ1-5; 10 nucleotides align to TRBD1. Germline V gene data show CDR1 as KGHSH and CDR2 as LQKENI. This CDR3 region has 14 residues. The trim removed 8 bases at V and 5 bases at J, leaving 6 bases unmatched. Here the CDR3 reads CASAPDRGHQPQHF. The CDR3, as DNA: TGTGCCAGCGCCCCTGACAGGGGGCATCAGCCCCAGCATTTT.

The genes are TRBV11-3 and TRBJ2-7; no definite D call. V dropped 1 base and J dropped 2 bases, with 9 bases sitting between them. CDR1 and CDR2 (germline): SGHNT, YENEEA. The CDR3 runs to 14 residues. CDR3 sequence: CASSLGPQPYEQYF. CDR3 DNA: TGTGCCAGCAGCTTAGGTCCACAACCCTACGAGCAGTACTTC.

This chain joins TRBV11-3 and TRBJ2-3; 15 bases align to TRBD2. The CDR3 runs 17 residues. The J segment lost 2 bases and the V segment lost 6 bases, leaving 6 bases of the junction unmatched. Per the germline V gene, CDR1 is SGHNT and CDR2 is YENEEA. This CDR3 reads CASSQGLAGGTTDTQYF. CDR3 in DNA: TGTGCCAGCAGTCAAGGACTAGCGGGAGGGACCACAGATACGCAGTATTTT. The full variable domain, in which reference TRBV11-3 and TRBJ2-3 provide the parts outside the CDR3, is EAGVVQSPRYKIIEKKQPVAFWCNPISGHNTLYWYLQNLGQGPELLIRYENEEAVDDSQLPKDRFSAERLKGVDSTLKIQPAELGDSAVYLCASSQGLAGGTTDTQYFGPGTRLTVL.

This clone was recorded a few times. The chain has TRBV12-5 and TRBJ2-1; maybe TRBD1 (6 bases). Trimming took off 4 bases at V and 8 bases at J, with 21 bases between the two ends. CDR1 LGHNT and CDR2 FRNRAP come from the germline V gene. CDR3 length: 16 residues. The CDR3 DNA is TGTGCTAGTGGTTCGTTGCTAACAGGGTTTGTAGATGAGCAGTTCTTC. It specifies CASGSLLTGFVDEQFF.

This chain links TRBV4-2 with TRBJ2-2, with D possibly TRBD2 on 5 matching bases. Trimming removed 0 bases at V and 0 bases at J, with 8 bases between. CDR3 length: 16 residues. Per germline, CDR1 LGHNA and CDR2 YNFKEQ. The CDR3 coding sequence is TGTGCCAGCAGCCAAGAAGAGGGAACGAACACCGGGGAGCTGTTTTTT. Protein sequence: CASSQEEGTNTGELFF.

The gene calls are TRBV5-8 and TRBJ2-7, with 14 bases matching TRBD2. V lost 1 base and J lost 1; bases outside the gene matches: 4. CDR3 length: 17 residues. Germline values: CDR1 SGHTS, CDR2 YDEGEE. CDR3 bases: TGTGCCAGCAGCTTGCCTTGGACTAGCGGGAGGTCCTACGAGCAGTACTTC. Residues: CASSLPWTSGRSYEQYF.

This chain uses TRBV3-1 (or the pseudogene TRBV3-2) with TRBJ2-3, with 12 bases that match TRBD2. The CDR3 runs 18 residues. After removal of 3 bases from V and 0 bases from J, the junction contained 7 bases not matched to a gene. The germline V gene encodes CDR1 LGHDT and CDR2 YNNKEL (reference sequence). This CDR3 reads CASSHGLAGTVSTDTQYF. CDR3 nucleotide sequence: TGTGCCAGCAGCCATGGACTAGCGGGGACCGTTAGCACAGATACGCAGTATTTT.

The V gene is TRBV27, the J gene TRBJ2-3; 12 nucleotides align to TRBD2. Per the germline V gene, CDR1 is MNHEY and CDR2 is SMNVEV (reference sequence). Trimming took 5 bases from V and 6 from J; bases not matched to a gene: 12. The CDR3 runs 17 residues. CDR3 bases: TGTGCCAGCAGTCTCAGGACTAGCGGGACCCAGCGGGATACGCAGTATTTT. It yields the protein CASSLRTSGTQRDTQYF.

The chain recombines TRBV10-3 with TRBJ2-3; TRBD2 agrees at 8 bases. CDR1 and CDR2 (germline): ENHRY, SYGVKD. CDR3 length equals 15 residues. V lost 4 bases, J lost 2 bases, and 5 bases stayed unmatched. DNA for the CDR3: TGTGCCATCAGTGGTAACGGGAGGGTCACAGATACGCAGTATTTT. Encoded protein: CAISGNGRVTDTQYF.

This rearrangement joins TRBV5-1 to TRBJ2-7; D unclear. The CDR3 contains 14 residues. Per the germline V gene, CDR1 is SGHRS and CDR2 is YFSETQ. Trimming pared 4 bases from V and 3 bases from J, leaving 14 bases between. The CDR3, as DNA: TGCGCCAGCAGCCTCCTACCAGCGATCTACGAGCAGTACTTC. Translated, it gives CASSLLPAIYEQYF. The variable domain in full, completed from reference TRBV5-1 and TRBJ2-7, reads KAGVTQTPRYLIKTRGQQVTLSCSPISGHRSVSWYQQTPGQGLQFLFEYFSETQRNKGNFPGRFSGRQFSNSRSEMNVSTLELGDSALYLCASSLLPAIYEQYFGPGTRLTVT.

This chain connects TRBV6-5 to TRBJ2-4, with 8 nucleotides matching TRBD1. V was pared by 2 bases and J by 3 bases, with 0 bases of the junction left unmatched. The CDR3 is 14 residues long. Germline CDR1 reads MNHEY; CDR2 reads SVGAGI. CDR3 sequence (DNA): TGTGCCAGCAGTTACGACAGGGGCAAAAACATTCAGTACTTC. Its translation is CASSYDRGKNIQYF.

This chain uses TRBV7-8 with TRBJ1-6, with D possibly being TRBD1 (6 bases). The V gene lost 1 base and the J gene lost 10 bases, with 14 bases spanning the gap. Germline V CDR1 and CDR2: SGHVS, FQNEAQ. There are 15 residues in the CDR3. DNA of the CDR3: TGTGCCAGCAGCTTAGAAGGCGGGGGCATGTCACCCCTCCACTTT. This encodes CASSLEGGGMSPLHF.

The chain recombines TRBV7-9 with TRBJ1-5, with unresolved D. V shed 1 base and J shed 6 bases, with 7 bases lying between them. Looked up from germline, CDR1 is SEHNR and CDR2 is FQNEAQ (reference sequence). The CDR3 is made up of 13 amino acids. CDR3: CASSLVPGQPQHF. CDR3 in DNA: TGTGCCAGCAGCTTAGTCCCGGGTCAGCCCCAGCATTTT.